The rows below give T cell receptor beta chains drawn from one sample of a study of blood T cell repertoires in COVID-19. The table came from immunoSEQ multiplex PCR; TCRdb's copy has only in-frame clones and leaves some out. The sample consists of 30,000 to 45,000 clones, about 88% of them appearing once. The sample comprised peripheral blood. Source of these receptors: an older man with active COVID-19. Both conserved end residues are part of each CDR3. Each record gives: D gene, V gene, J gene, clone size, CDR3 protein, CDR3 DNA. D genes are given only for firm matches. Part of the rows lack a size; the others show once, few, many or a class for expanded clones.

d_gene: TRBD1
v_gene: TRBV5-6
j_gene: TRBJ2-3
abundance: NA
CDR3aa: CASSWDRGKAQYF
CDR3nt: TGTGCCAGCAGCTGGGACAGGGGTAAGGCGCAGTATTTT

d_gene: NA
v_gene: TRBV11-2
j_gene: TRBJ1-6
abundance: few
CDR3aa: CASSLEVGRRDSPLHF
CDR3nt: TGTGCCAGCAGCTTAGAGGTGGGACGGAGGGATTCACCCCTCCACTTT

d_gene: NA
v_gene: TRBV7-2
j_gene: TRBJ2-3
abundance: NA
CDR3aa: CASSLELLNTDTQYF
CDR3nt: TGTGCCAGCAGCTTAGAGCTGCTTAACACAGATACGCAGTATTTT

d_gene: TRBD1
v_gene: TRBV5-4
j_gene: TRBJ1-6
abundance: NA
CDR3aa: CASSYRGTGTSYNSPLHF
CDR3nt: TGTGCCAGCAGCTACCGCGGGACAGGCACCTCCTATAATTCACCCCTCCACTTT

d_gene: NA
v_gene: TRBV7-2
j_gene: TRBJ1-5
abundance: once
CDR3aa: CASSGQRNQPQHF
CDR3nt: TGTGCCAGCAGCGGACAGCGCAATCAGCCCCAGCATTTT

d_gene: TRBD1
v_gene: TRBV7-8
j_gene: TRBJ1-2
abundance: NA
CDR3aa: CASSSGDRVDGYTF
CDR3nt: TGTGCCAGCAGCTCCGGGGACAGGGTGGATGGCTACACCTTC

d_gene: TRBD2
v_gene: TRBV27
j_gene: TRBJ2-7
abundance: NA
CDR3aa: CASSLQRGGSYEQYF
CDR3nt: TGTGCCAGCAGTTTGCAGCGGGGGGGCTCTTACGAGCAGTACTTC

d_gene: TRBD2
v_gene: TRBV6-6
j_gene: TRBJ2-1
abundance: NA
CDR3aa: CASSYLAGRYNEQFF
CDR3nt: TGTGCCAGCAGTTACCTAGCGGGTAGATACAATGAGCAGTTCTTC

d_gene: NA
v_gene: TRBV12-3/TRBV12-4
j_gene: TRBJ2-2
abundance: NA
CDR3aa: CASRSGGPGELFF
CDR3nt: TGTGCCAGCCGTTCCGGGGGGCCCGGGGAGCTGTTTTTT

d_gene: TRBD2
v_gene: TRBV30
j_gene: TRBJ2-7
abundance: NA
CDR3aa: CAWSKKGTTYEQYF
CDR3nt: TGTGCCTGGAGTAAGAAAGGGACTACCTACGAGCAGTACTTC

d_gene: TRBD2
v_gene: TRBV29-1
j_gene: TRBJ2-7
abundance: NA
CDR3aa: CSGGLAAPPYEQYF
CDR3nt: TGCAGCGGAGGACTAGCGGCACCCCCCTACGAGCAGTACTTC

d_gene: NA
v_gene: TRBV21-1
j_gene: TRBJ2-5
abundance: NA
CDR3aa: CASERDNISPRGTQYF
CDR3nt: TGTGCCAGCGAGAGGGACAATATTTCACCTCGAGGGACCCAGTACTTC

d_gene: TRBD1
v_gene: TRBV6-6
j_gene: TRBJ1-1
abundance: NA
CDR3aa: CASTRDSLNTEAFF
CDR3nt: TGTGCCAGCACGCGGGACAGTCTGAACACTGAAGCTTTCTTT

d_gene: NA
v_gene: TRBV18
j_gene: TRBJ1-1
abundance: NA
CDR3aa: CASSGQRENTEAFF
CDR3nt: TGTGCCAGCTCAGGACAGAGGGAGAACACTGAAGCTTTCTTT

d_gene: TRBD1
v_gene: TRBV6-2/TRBV6-3
j_gene: TRBJ2-7
abundance: NA
CDR3aa: CASSYPQPPDRVDEQYF
CDR3nt: TGTGCCAGCAGTTACCCACAACCTCCCGACAGGGTCGACGAGCAGTACTTC

d_gene: TRBD1
v_gene: TRBV7-9
j_gene: TRBJ1-6
abundance: NA
CDR3aa: CASSLVSTGVSPLHF
CDR3nt: TGTGCCAGCAGCTTAGTTAGCACAGGGGTCTCACCCCTCCACTTT

d_gene: NA
v_gene: TRBV10-3
j_gene: TRBJ2-3
abundance: NA
CDR3aa: CAIKIYPDTQYF
CDR3nt: TGTGCCATCAAAATTTATCCGGATACGCAGTATTTT

d_gene: NA
v_gene: TRBV10-3
j_gene: TRBJ2-3
abundance: NA
CDR3aa: CAISGTTGTDTQYF
CDR3nt: TGTGCCATCAGTGGAACAACGGGAACAGATACGCAGTATTTT

d_gene: NA
v_gene: TRBV19
j_gene: TRBJ2-3
abundance: NA
CDR3aa: CASSNQASTDTQYF
CDR3nt: TGTGCCAGTAGTAATCAGGCTAGCACAGATACGCAGTATTTT

d_gene: NA
v_gene: TRBV28
j_gene: TRBJ1-2
abundance: NA
CDR3aa: CASSLAVRGYTF
CDR3nt: TGTGCCAGCAGTTTGGCGGTTAGAGGCTACACCTTC

d_gene: NA
v_gene: TRBV25-1
j_gene: TRBJ2-6
abundance: NA
CDR3aa: CASLFPGANVLTF
CDR3nt: TGTGCCAGCCTCTTTCCTGGGGCCAACGTCCTGACTTTC

d_gene: TRBD2
v_gene: TRBV24-1
j_gene: TRBJ2-1
abundance: NA
CDR3aa: CATSDLQGSGRGNEQFF
CDR3nt: TGTGCCACCAGTGATTTGCAAGGTAGCGGGAGAGGTAATGAGCAGTTCTTC

d_gene: TRBD2
v_gene: TRBV7-3
j_gene: TRBJ2-7
abundance: NA
CDR3aa: CASSLNPLAGSNEQYF
CDR3nt: TGTGCCAGCAGCTTAAATCCTTTAGCGGGCTCGAACGAGCAGTACTTC

d_gene: NA
v_gene: TRBV7-3
j_gene: TRBJ2-3
abundance: NA
CDR3aa: CASSSNLGAYTDTQYF
CDR3nt: TGTGCCAGCAGCTCTAACTTGGGGGCCTACACAGATACGCAGTATTTT

d_gene: TRBD2
v_gene: TRBV6-1
j_gene: TRBJ2-3
abundance: NA
CDR3aa: CASSDSGGTFTDTQYF
CDR3nt: TGTGCCAGCAGTGATAGCGGGGGGACCTTCACAGATACGCAGTATTTT

d_gene: NA
v_gene: TRBV20-1
j_gene: TRBJ1-3
abundance: NA
CDR3aa: CSASQYYSGNTIYF
CDR3nt: TGCAGTGCTAGTCAGTACTACTCTGGAAACACCATATATTTT

d_gene: NA
v_gene: TRBV10-3
j_gene: TRBJ2-5
abundance: NA
CDR3aa: CAISDPDRPGETQYF
CDR3nt: TGTGCCATCAGTGACCCCGACAGGCCTGGAGAGACCCAGTACTTC

d_gene: NA
v_gene: TRBV29-1
j_gene: TRBJ2-7
abundance: NA
CDR3aa: CSVSDGGYEQYF
CDR3nt: TGCAGCGTTTCCGACGGAGGCTACGAGCAGTACTTC

d_gene: TRBD2
v_gene: TRBV27
j_gene: TRBJ2-7
abundance: once
CDR3aa: CASSLRIAGYYEQYF
CDR3nt: TGTGCCAGCAGTTTAAGGATAGCGGGATACTACGAGCAGTACTTC

d_gene: TRBD2
v_gene: TRBV24-1
j_gene: TRBJ2-1
abundance: NA
CDR3aa: CATSDLGSSSLAGGEEQFF
CDR3nt: TGTGCCACCAGTGATTTAGGTTCGAGTTCGCTAGCGGGAGGCGAGGAGCAGTTCTTC

d_gene: NA
v_gene: TRBV14
j_gene: TRBJ2-5
abundance: NA
CDR3aa: CASSQDVLPQYF
CDR3nt: TGTGCCAGCAGCCAAGACGTACTTCCCCAGTACTTC

d_gene: TRBD2
v_gene: TRBV7-2
j_gene: TRBJ2-3
abundance: NA
CDR3aa: CASSPRRVAGGWDTQYF
CDR3nt: TGTGCCAGCAGCCCCCGTAGAGTAGCGGGAGGGTGGGATACGCAGTATTTT

d_gene: TRBD1
v_gene: TRBV11-3
j_gene: TRBJ1-1
abundance: NA
CDR3aa: CASSKGGGQDTEAFF
CDR3nt: TGTGCCAGCAGCAAAGGAGGGGGCCAAGACACTGAAGCTTTCTTT

d_gene: NA
v_gene: TRBV16
j_gene: TRBJ2-5
abundance: NA
CDR3aa: CASSQSGLQETQYF
CDR3nt: TGTGCCAGCAGCCAATCGGGGCTCCAAGAGACCCAGTACTTC

d_gene: NA
v_gene: TRBV7-2
j_gene: TRBJ2-7
abundance: NA
CDR3aa: CASSLGGPSYEQYF
CDR3nt: TGTGCCAGCAGCTTAGGGGGCCCCTCCTACGAGCAGTACTTC

d_gene: TRBD1
v_gene: TRBV4-2
j_gene: TRBJ1-1
abundance: NA
CDR3aa: CASSSQHRGLNTEAFF
CDR3nt: TGTGCCAGCAGCTCCCAACACAGGGGGCTGAACACTGAAGCTTTCTTT

d_gene: TRBD2
v_gene: TRBV24-1
j_gene: TRBJ2-2
abundance: NA
CDR3aa: CATSDTKGLATSNTGELFF
CDR3nt: TGTGCCACCAGTGACACCAAGGGACTAGCTACTTCGAACACCGGGGAGCTGTTTTTT

d_gene: TRBD2
v_gene: TRBV5-6
j_gene: TRBJ2-5
abundance: NA
CDR3aa: CASSLGTSGQETQYF
CDR3nt: TGTGCCAGCAGCTTGGGGACTAGCGGACAAGAGACCCAGTACTTC

d_gene: NA
v_gene: TRBV21-1
j_gene: TRBJ2-1
abundance: NA
CDR3aa: CASSNSAVGRGGESSYNEQFF
CDR3nt: TGTGCCAGCAGCAACAGCGCCGTCGGGCGGGGGGGCGAAAGCTCCTACAATGAGCAGTTCTTC

d_gene: TRBD2
v_gene: TRBV10-3
j_gene: TRBJ2-3
abundance: NA
CDR3aa: CAISASGGATDTQYF
CDR3nt: TGTGCCATCAGTGCTAGCGGGGGGGCCACAGATACGCAGTATTTT

d_gene: TRBD1
v_gene: TRBV2
j_gene: TRBJ1-5
abundance: NA
CDR3aa: CASSELGGQGQPQHF
CDR3nt: TGTGCCAGCAGTGAACTAGGGGGCCAGGGACAGCCCCAGCATTTT

d_gene: TRBD2
v_gene: TRBV19
j_gene: TRBJ2-7
abundance: NA
CDR3aa: CASSTGLAGAGSYEQYF
CDR3nt: TGTGCCAGTAGTACAGGACTAGCGGGAGCGGGGTCCTACGAGCAGTACTTC

d_gene: NA
v_gene: TRBV19
j_gene: TRBJ1-5
abundance: few
CDR3aa: CASSWGEQPQHF
CDR3nt: TGTGCCAGTAGTTGGGGGGAGCAGCCCCAGCATTTT

d_gene: TRBD1
v_gene: TRBV18
j_gene: TRBJ2-1
abundance: NA
CDR3aa: CASSPLARDRSSSYNEQFF
CDR3nt: TGTGCCAGCTCACCACTCGCTCGGGACAGGAGCAGCTCCTACAATGAGCAGTTCTTC

d_gene: NA
v_gene: TRBV9
j_gene: TRBJ2-7
abundance: NA
CDR3aa: CASSVELRSEQYF
CDR3nt: TGTGCCAGCAGCGTAGAATTGAGAAGCGAGCAGTACTTC

d_gene: TRBD2
v_gene: TRBV28
j_gene: TRBJ2-3
abundance: NA
CDR3aa: CASNHLTSESFTQYF
CDR3nt: TGTGCCAGCAACCACCTAACTAGCGAGTCCTTTACGCAGTATTTT

d_gene: NA
v_gene: TRBV24-1
j_gene: TRBJ2-3
abundance: NA
CDR3aa: CATSLPNTDTQYF
CDR3nt: TGTGCCACCAGTCTGCCTAACACAGATACGCAGTATTTT

d_gene: TRBD2
v_gene: TRBV6-5
j_gene: TRBJ2-5
abundance: NA
CDR3aa: CASSSPGGDQETQYF
CDR3nt: TGTGCCAGCAGTTCCCCGGGGGGGGACCAAGAGACCCAGTACTTC